The 9 T cell receptor beta chains given below trace back to one sample, sequenced in a study of T cells after yellow fever vaccination. MiXCR, applied by TCRdb to the 5' RACE reads, yields one record per CDR3 protein. The data show tens of thousands of distinct CDR3 sequences, with 10% to 15% seen just once and around 23% held by the top ten. This specimen was CD8+ T cells not binding an NS4B(214-222) dextramer, sorted from PBMCs, taken about 21 days after the first yellow fever vaccination. Source of these receptors: a young man who received the YFV17D yellow fever vaccine.

This clonotype has just a few counts. The CDR3: CASSQPGHFVTDTQYF. CDR3 in DNA: TGCGCCAGCAGCCAACCGGGGCACTTCGTGACAGATACGCAGTATTTT. This chain joins TRBV4-1 and TRBJ2-3; possibly TRBD1 or TRBD2 for D (5 bases each). Germline V gene data show CDR1 as MGHRA and CDR2 as YSYEKL. Trimming stripped 2 bases from V and 3 bases from J, with 15 bases between. The CDR3 spans 16 residues.

The chain employs TRBV13 and TRBJ2-2; D may be TRBD1 (6 bases). V dropped 7 bases and J dropped 3 bases, with 12 bases sitting between them. CDR3 length: 14 residues. CDR1 and CDR2 (germline): PRHDT, FYEKMQ (reference sequence). The chain's CDR3 is CASKRGTYTGELFF. The CDR3 bases are TGTGCCAGCAAAAGGGGGACCTACACCGGGGAGCTGTTTTTT.

This clonotype was detected only a few times. CDR3 nucleotides: TGTGCCAGCTTCCCAACGGGGGGTTTGCAAGAGACCCAGTACTTC. Residues: CASFPTGGLQETQYF. V gene TRBV7-8 combines with J gene TRBJ2-5, with TRBD2 identical over 7 bases. The CDR3 runs 15 residues. Germline V gives CDR1 SGHVS, CDR2 FQNEAQ. Trimming removed 8 bases from V and 2 bases from J; junction bases left unmatched: 11.

V gene TRBV4-2 combines with J gene TRBJ2-4; D is uncertain. V shed 4 bases and J shed 0 bases, with 13 bases lying between them. Germline CDR1 is LGHNA and CDR2 is YNFKEQ. The CDR3 is 16 amino acids. CDR3 DNA: TGTGCCAGCAGCCTTGAAGTCGGTGGAGCCAAAAACATTCAGTACTTC. This codes for CASSLEVGGAKNIQYF.

The chain is built from TRBV7-9 and TRBJ2-5; D is unclear. Germline CDR1 is SEHNR and CDR2 is FQNEAQ (reference sequence). V lost 5 bases to trimming and J lost 5 bases, with 9 bases between them. The CDR3 contains 12 residues. This CDR3 is CASSTGRETQYF. Here the CDR3 DNA reads TGTGCCAGCAGCACCGGGCGGGAGACCCAGTACTTC.

This clonotype was observed many times. The chain carries TRBV12-3 or TRBV12-4 and TRBJ2-1; D is possibly TRBD2 (6 bases). Trimming took off 3 bases at V and 8 bases at J, with 14 bases between the two ends. This CDR3 has 14 amino acids. CDR3 sequence (DNA): TGTGCCAGCAGTTTGTTGGGGGGTAACTATGAGCAGTTCTTC. Protein: CASSLLGGNYEQFF.

The chain links TRBV10-3 to TRBJ2-7, with 12 bases aligning to TRBD2. V gave up 4 bases and J gave up 4 bases; unmatched junction bases: 5. From germline, CDR1 is ENHRY and CDR2 SYGVKD. The CDR3 is 15 residues long. DNA for the CDR3: TGTGCCATCAGTGGGCGGACTAGCGGGGATTACGAGCAGTACTTC. Translating it yields CAISGRTSGDYEQYF.

The V call is TRBV4-2, the J call TRBJ2-5; D not resolved. The V and J ends lost 0 bases and 4 bases respectively, with 6 bases between them. Germline CDR1 LGHNA, CDR2 YNFKEQ. This CDR3 has 13 residues. CDR3 in amino acids: CASSQDLIETQYF. The CDR3 coding sequence is TGTGCCAGCAGCCAAGACTTGATAGAGACCCAGTACTTC.

This clonotype was seen more than once but under ten times. The chain recombines TRBV7-2 with TRBJ2-3; TRBD2 agrees at 8 bases. V dropped 4 bases and J dropped 13; count of bases not matched to a gene: 7. CDR1 and CDR2 from the germline V gene are SGHTA and FQGNSA. The CDR3 sequence is 12 residues long. For the CDR3, the DNA is TGTGCCAGCAGCTCAAGTAGCGGGGCGGAGTATTTT. It codes for CASSSSSGAEYF.